Here is one T cell receptor beta chain with its context. The antigen is undetermined. TCRdb recomputed calls from the reads with MiXCR, one row per CDR3 protein. The profile shows about 770,000 distinct CDR3 sequences, about 27% of them singletons. The germline V gene encodes CDR1 MNHEY and CDR2 SVGEGT. The CDR3 sequence is 17 residues long. With 0 bases removed from V and 0 bases from J, the gap between germline ends came to 12 bases. These data come from a study of T cell repertoires in cytomegalovirus infection. Broader study findings: Using cumulative public TCR beta family frequency, the authors identified those who carried CMV together with the relevant HLA.

The sample in question was cultured CD8+ T cells from PBMCs, obtained from culture after CMV antigen stimulation. The gene calls are TRBV6-2 or TRBV6-3 and TRBJ1-3; no clear D gene. The TCR sequence derives from a human donor in good health (CMV status not recorded). Some clones in this sample may be carry-over from other donors' samples. The CDR3 sequence is CASSYSGYEPSGNTIYF. CDR3 in DNA: TGTGCCAGCAGTTACTCCGGGTATGAGCCCTCTGGAAACACCATATATTTT.